The T cell receptor beta chain under discussion was sequenced for a study of blood T cells in healthy people across ages. As for the study in general: T cells yielded about one barcoded beta molecule per two cells through template switching. General study points: Possibly confounding the expanded clonotype changes was the fact that donor CMV status was unknown. The long-lived group displayed more naive CD4+ cells, plus higher diversity, than the aged donors did.

PCR was performed a second time for roughly 7 to 12 cycles using a sample-barcoded 5' primer and a J-beta primer mix. Each sample provided no less than 2.5 million CDR3-containing paired-end reads. TCRdb passed the 5' RACE reads through MiXCR, listing each CDR3 protein once. This sample has more than 1 million distinct CDR3 sequences, with under 55% found just once. In this sample, this clonotype turned up a few times. What it binds is not known. Germline V gene sequence: CDR1 SQVTM, CDR2 ANQGSEA. The CDR3 spans 15 residues. The V gene lost 7 bases and the J gene lost 3 bases, with 20 bases spanning the gap.

Sequences were obtained from blood. The chain uses TRBV29-1 and TRBJ2-3, with a possible D match to TRBD2 (6 bases). The sequence was obtained from a woman in her sixties or seventies in good health. The DNA for the CDR3 is TGCAGCGCCGGCGGCGGGGACCGGCGTACAGATACGCAGTATTTT. Amino acids: CSAGGGDRRTDTQYF.